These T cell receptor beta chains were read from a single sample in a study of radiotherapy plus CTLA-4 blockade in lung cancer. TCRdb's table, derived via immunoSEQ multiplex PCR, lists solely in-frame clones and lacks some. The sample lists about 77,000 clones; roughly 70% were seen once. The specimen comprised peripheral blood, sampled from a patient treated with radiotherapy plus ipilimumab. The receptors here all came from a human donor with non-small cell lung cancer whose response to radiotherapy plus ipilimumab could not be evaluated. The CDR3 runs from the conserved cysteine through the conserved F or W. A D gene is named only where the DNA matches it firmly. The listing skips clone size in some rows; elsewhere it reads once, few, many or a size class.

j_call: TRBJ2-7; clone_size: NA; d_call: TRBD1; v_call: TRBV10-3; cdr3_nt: TGTGCCATCAGATCGGGACAGGGGGGGTACGAGCAGTACTTC; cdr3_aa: CAIRSGQGGYEQYF
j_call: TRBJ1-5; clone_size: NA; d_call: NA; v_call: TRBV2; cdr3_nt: TGTGCCAGCAGCCAAGACATCAATCAGCCCCAGCATTTT; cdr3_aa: CASSQDINQPQHF
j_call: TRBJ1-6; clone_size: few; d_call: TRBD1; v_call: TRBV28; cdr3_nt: TGTGCCAGCAGTTTACCCACGGGGGACAGGTCTAATTCACCCCTCCACTTT; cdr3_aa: CASSLPTGDRSNSPLHF
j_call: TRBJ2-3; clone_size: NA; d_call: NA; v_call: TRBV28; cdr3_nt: TGTGCCAGCAGTCGACGGACTAGCACAGATACGCAGTATTTT; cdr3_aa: CASSRRTSTDTQYF
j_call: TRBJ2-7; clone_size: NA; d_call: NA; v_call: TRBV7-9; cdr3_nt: TGTGCCAGCAGCTACCCCTACGACAGCTCCTACGAGCAGTACTTC; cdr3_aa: CASSYPYDSSYEQYF
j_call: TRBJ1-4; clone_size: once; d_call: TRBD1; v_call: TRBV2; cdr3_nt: TGTGCCAGCAGGGATCAGGGGGCAATTAATGAAAAACTGTTTTTT; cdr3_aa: CASRDQGAINEKLFF
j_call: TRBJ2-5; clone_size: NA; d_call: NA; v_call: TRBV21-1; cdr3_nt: TGTGCCAGCAGCAACGCGGGGCGGCTCCAAGAGACCCAGTACTTC; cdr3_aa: CASSNAGRLQETQYF
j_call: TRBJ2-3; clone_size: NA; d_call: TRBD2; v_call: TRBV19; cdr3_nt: TGTGCCAGTAGTGCTAGCGGTGATAGAGATACGCAGTATTTT; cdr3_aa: CASSASGDRDTQYF
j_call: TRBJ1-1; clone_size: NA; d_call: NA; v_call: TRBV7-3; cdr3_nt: TGTGCCAGCAGCTTAAGGGGGGAGACTGAAGCTTTCTTT; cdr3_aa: CASSLRGETEAFF
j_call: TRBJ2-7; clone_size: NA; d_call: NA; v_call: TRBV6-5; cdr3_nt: TGTGCCAGCAGTTATGGAGCCGACGGTCCCTACGAGCAGTACTTC; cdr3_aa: CASSYGADGPYEQYF
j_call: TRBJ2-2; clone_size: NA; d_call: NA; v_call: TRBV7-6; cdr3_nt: TGTGCCAGCAGCTTAGGAGGGCTTAACACCGGGGAGCTGTTTTTT; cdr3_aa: CASSLGGLNTGELFF
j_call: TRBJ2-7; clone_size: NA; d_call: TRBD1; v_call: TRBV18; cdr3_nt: TGTGCCAGCTCACCCGCGACAGGGACGGGCGAGCAGTACTTC; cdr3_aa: CASSPATGTGEQYF
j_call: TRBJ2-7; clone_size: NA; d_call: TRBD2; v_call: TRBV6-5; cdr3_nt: TGTGCCAGCAGTTACGGACGGGGGGGCTACGAGCAGTACTTC; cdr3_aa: CASSYGRGGYEQYF
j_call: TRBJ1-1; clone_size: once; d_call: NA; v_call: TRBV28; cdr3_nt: TGTGCCAGCAGTCCTAGGACTGAAGCTTTCTTT; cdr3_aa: CASSPRTEAFF
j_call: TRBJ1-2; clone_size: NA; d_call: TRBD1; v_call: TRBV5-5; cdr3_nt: TGTGCCAGCAGCGCGACAGGGATTAACTATGGCTACACCTTC; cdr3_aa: CASSATGINYGYTF
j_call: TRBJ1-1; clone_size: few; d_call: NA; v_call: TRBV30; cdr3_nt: TGTGCCTGGAGATTGGAGAGAAACACTGAAGCTTTCTTT; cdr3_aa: CAWRLERNTEAFF